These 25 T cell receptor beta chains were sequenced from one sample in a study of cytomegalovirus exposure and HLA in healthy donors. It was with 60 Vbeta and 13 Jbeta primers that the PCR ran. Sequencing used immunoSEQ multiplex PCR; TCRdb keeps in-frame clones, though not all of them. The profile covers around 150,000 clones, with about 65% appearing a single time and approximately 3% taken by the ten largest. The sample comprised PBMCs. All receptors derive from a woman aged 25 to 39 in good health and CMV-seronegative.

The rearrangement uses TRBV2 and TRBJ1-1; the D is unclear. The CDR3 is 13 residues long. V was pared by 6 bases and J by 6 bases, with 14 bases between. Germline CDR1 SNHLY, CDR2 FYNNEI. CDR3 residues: CASRMGSTSEAFF. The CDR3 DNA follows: TGTGCCAGCAGGATGGGGAGCACCTCTGAAGCTTTCTTT.

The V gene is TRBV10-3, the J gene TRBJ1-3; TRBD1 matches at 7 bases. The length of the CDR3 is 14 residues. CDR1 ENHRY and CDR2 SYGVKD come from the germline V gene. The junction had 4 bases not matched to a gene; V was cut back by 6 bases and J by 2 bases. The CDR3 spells CAISQDRAGNTIYF. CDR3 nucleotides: TGTGCCATCAGCCAAGACAGGGCTGGAAACACCATATATTTT.

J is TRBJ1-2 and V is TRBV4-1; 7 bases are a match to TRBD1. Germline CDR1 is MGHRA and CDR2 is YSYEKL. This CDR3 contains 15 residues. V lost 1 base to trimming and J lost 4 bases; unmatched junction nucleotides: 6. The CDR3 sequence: CASSQVGQPVYGYTF. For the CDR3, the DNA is TGCGCCAGCAGCCAAGTGGGACAGCCTGTCTATGGCTACACCTTC.

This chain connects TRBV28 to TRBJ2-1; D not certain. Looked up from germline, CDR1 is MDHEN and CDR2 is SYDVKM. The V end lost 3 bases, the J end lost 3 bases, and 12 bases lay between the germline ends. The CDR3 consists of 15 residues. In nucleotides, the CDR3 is TGTGCCAGCAGTTTTTCCAGATTATACTACAATGAGCAGTTCTTC. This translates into CASSFSRLYYNEQFF.

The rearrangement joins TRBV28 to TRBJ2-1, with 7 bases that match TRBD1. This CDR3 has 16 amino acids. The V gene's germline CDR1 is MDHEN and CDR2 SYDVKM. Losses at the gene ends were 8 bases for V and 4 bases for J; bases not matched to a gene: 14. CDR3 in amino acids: CASGQPYRGGYNEQFF. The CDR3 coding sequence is TGTGCCAGCGGACAACCCTACAGGGGCGGGTACAATGAGCAGTTCTTC.

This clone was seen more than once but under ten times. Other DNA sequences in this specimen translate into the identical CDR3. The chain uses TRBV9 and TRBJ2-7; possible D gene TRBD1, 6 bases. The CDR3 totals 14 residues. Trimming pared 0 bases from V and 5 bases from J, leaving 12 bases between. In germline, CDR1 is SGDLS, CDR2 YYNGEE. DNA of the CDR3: TGTGCCAGCAGCGTAGTTGGGACAAGCAACGAGCAGTACTTC. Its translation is CASSVVGTSNEQYF.

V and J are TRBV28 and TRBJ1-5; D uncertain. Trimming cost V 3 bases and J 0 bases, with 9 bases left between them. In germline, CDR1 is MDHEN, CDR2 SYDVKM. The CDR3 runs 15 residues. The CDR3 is CASSFTLYSNQPQHF. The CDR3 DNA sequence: TGTGCCAGCAGTTTCACTCTGTATAGCAATCAGCCCCAGCATTTT. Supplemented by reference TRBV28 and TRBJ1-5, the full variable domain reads DVKVTQSSRYLVKRTGEKVFLECVQDMDHENMFWYRQDPGLGLRLIYFSYDVKMKEKGDIPEGYSVSREKKERFSLILESASTNQTSMYLCASSFTLYSNQPQHFGDGTRLSIL.

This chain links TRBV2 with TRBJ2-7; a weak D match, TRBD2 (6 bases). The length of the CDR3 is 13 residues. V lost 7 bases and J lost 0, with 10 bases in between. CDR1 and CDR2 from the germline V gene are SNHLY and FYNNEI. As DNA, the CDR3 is TGTGCCAGCATTCGGGAGTTCTCCTACGAGCAGTACTTC. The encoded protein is CASIREFSYEQYF. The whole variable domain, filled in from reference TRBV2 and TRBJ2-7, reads EPEVTQTPSHQVTQMGQEVILRCVPISNHLYFYWYRQILGQKVEFLVSFYNNEISEKSEIFDDQFSVERPDGSNFTLKIRSTKLEDSAMYFCASIREFSYEQYFGPGTRLTVT.

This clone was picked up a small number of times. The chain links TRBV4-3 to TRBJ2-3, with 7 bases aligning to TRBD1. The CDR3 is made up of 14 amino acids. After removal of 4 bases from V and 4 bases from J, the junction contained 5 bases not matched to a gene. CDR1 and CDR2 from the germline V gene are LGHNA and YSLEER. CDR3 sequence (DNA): TGCGCCAGCAGCCCGGGACAGAATGCAGATACGCAGTATTTT. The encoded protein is CASSPGQNADTQYF.

CDR3 residues: CATRQGTDTQYF. Written as DNA, the CDR3 is TGTGCCACAAGACAGGGCACAGATACGCAGTATTTT. J is TRBJ2-3 and V is TRBV6-6; maybe TRBD1 (6 bases). There are 12 residues in the CDR3. V was pared by 10 bases and J by 1 base, with 9 bases between. Germline CDR1 reads MNHNY; CDR2 reads SVGAGI (reference sequence).

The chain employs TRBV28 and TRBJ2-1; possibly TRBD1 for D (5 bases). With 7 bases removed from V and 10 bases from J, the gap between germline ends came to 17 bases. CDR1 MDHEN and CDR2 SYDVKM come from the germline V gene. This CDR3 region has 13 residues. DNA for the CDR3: TGTGCCAGCATGGATCAAGGGGTTGGCGAGCAGTTCTTC. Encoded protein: CASMDQGVGEQFF.

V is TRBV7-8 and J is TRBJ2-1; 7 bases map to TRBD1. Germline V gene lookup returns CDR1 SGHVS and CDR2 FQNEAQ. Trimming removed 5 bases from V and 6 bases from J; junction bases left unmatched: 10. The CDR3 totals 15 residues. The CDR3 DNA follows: TGTGCCAGCAGCACCCGACAGGGAGCATCCAATGAGCAGTTCTTC. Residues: CASSTRQGASNEQFF.

The CDR3 is CASSGDYSNQPQHF. As DNA, the CDR3 is TGTGCCAGCAGTGGAGATTATAGCAATCAGCCCCAGCATTTT. The chain employs TRBV25-1 and TRBJ1-5; D gene uncertain. The germline V and J ends were trimmed by 4 bases and 0 bases, with 7 bases remaining between them. The germline V gene has CDR1 MGHDK and CDR2 SYGVNS. This CDR3 comprises 14 residues.

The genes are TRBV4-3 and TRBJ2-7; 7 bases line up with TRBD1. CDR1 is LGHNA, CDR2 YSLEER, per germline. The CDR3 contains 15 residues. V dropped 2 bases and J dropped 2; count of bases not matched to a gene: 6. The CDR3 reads CASSQTRDSAYEQYF. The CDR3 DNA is TGCGCCAGCAGCCAAACCAGGGACAGCGCCTACGAGCAGTACTTC.

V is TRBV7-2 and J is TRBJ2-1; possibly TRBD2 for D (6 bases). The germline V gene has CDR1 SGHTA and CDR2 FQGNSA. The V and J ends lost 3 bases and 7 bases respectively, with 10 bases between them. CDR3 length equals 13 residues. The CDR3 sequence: CASSLGTSNEQFF. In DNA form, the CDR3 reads TGTGCCAGCAGCTTGGGGACTTCAAATGAGCAGTTCTTC.

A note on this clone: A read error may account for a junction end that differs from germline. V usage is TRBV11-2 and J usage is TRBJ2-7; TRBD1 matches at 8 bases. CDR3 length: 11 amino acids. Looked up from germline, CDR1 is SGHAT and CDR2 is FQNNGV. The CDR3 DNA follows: TGCCTCACGGGACAGGCCTACGAGCAGTACTTC. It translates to CLTGQAYEQYF.

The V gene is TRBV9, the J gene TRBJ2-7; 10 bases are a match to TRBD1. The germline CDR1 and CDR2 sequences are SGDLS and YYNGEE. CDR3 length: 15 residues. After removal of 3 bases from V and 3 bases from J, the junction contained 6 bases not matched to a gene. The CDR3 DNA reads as TGTGCCAGCAGCGACCGGGACAGGGGAAACTACGAGCAGTACTTC. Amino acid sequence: CASSDRDRGNYEQYF. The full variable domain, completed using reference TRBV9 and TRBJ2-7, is DSGVTQTPKHLITATGQRVTLRCSPRSGDLSVYWYQQSLDQGLQFLIQYYNGEERAKGNILERFSAQQFPDLHSELNLSSLELGDSALYFCASSDRDRGNYEQYFGPGTRLTVT.

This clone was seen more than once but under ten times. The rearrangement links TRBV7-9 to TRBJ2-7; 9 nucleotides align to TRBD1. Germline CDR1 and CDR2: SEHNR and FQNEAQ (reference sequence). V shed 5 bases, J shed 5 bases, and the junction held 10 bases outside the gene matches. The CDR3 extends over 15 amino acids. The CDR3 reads CASSPQGAGTDEQYF. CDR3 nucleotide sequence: TGTGCCAGCAGCCCACAGGGGGCAGGGACGGACGAGCAGTACTTC.

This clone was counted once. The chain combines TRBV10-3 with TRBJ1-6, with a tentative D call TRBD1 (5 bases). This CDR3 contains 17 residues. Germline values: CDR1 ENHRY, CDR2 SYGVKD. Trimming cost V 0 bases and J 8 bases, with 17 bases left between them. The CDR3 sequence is CAISESNGGGFDSPLHF. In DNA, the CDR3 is TGTGCCATCAGTGAGTCGAATGGGGGGGGTTTTGATTCACCCCTCCACTTT.

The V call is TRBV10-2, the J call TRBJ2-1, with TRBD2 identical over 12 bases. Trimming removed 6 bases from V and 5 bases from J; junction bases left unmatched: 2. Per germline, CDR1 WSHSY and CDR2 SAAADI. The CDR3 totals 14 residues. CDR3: CASSRTSGNNEQFF. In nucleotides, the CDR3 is TGCGCCAGCAGCCGGACTAGCGGGAACAATGAGCAGTTCTTC.

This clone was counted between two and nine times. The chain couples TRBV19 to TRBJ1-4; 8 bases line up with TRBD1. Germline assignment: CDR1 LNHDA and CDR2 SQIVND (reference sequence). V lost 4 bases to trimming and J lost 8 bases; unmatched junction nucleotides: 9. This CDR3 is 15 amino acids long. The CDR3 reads CASSTPGQAEEKLFF. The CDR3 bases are TGTGCCAGTAGTACCCCGGGACAGGCGGAAGAAAAACTGTTTTTT. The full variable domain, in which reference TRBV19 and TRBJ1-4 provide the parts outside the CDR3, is DGGITQSPKYLFRKEGQNVTLSCEQNLNHDAMYWYRQDPGQGLRLIYYSQIVNDFQKGDIAEGYSVSREKKESFPLTVTSAQKNPTAFYLCASSTPGQAEEKLFFGSGTQLSVL.

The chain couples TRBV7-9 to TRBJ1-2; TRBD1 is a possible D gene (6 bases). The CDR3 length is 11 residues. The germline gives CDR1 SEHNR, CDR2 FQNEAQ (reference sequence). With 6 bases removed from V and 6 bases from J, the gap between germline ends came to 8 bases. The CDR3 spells CASRGTHGYTF. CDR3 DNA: TGTGCCAGCAGGGGGACACATGGCTACACCTTC.

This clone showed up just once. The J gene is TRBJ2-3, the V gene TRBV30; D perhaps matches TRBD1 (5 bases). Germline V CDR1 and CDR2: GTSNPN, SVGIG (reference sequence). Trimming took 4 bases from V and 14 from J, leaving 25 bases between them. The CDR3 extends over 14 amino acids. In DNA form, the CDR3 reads TGTGCCTGGACCTTAAATACAGGTCCACGTTCGCGGTATTTT. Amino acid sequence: CAWTLNTGPRSRYF. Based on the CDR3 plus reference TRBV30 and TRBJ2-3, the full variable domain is SQTIHQWPATLVQPVGSPLSLECTVEGTSNPNLYWYRQAAGRGLQLLFYSVGIGQISSEVPQNLSASRPQDRQFILSSKKLLLSDSGFYLCAWTLNTGPRSRYFGPGTRLTVL.

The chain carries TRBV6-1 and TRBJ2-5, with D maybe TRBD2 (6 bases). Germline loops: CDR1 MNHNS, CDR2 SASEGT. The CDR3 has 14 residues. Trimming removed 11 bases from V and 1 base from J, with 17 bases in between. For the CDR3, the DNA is TGTGCCGCTCGCGGGGTTCTAGGCCAAGAGACCCAGTACTTC. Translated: CAARGVLGQETQYF.

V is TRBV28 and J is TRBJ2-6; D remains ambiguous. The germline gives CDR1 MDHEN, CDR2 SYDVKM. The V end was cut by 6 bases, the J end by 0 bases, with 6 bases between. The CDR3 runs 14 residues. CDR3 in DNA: TGTGCCAGCAGAGACACCTCTGGGGCCAACGTCCTGACTTTC. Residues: CASRDTSGANVLTF.